This T cell receptor beta chain was captured in a study of blood T cells in healthy people across ages. In germline, CDR1 is SNHLY, CDR2 FYNNEI. The CDR3 is 15 residues long. V was clipped by 3 bases and J by 4 bases; unmatched bases: 8. A second about 7 to 12 cycle PCR used barcoded and J-beta primers. Each CDR3 protein is one row after TCRdb ran MiXCR on the 5' RACE reads. The table has about 1,400,000 distinct CDR3 sequences, about 43% seen once. This clonotype was recorded a few times. Material for sequencing was blood. The origin of this receptor is a woman in her late teens or twenties in good health. The chain has TRBV2 and TRBJ1-2; 7 bases align to TRBD1. CDR3 amino acids: CASSDSDRTLYGYTF. CDR3 DNA sequence: TGTGCCAGCAGTGATTCGGACAGGACCCTCTATGGCTACACCTTC.